Below, 20 T cell receptor beta chains from the same sample are listed, as sequenced in a study of T cells in Graves' hyperthyroidism and ophthalmopathy. Regions amplified from RNA transcripts were the TCR beta CDR3 regions. During a first-round RT-PCR of the TCR CDR3, the HTBI primer set was used. TCRdb re-analysed the multiplex PCR reads in MiXCR, keeping a single row per CDR3 protein. The sample shows about 510,000 distinct CDR3 sequences, 40% to 55% of them seen only once. Material: peripheral blood or thyroid tissue (not recorded which). The origin of the receptors is an adult woman with Graves' disease, either hyperthyroidism or ophthalmopathy (not recorded which).

The V call is TRBV7-8, the J call TRBJ2-5; 8 nucleotides agree with TRBD2. Germline V CDR1 and CDR2: SGHVS, FQNEAQ. The CDR3 spans 15 residues. CDR3 sequence: CAPLPGGLAQETQYF. The CDR3 DNA follows: TGTGCTCCCCTTCCGGGAGGGCTTGCCCAAGAGACCCAGTACTTC.

In this sample, this clonotype turned up a few times. The chain couples TRBV25-1 to TRBJ1-2; TRBD1 is a possible D gene (5 bases). Per the germline V gene, CDR1 is MGHDK and CDR2 is SYGVNS. The V gene lost 4 bases and the J gene lost 7 bases, with 19 bases spanning the gap. The CDR3 consists of 15 residues. The CDR3, as DNA: TGTGCCAGCAGTGTAGGAGGCAGGGCTGCTGCTGGCTACACCTTC. As protein: CASSVGGRAAAGYTF.

The V call is TRBV7-9, the J call TRBJ1-2; D gene uncertain. Germline assignment: CDR1 SEHNR and CDR2 FQNEAQ (reference sequence). The CDR3 is made up of 15 amino acids. Trimming cost V 1 base and J 4 bases, with 13 bases left between them. This CDR3 is CASSLERVPGYGYTF. CDR3 in DNA: TGTGCCAGCAGCTTAGAACGGGTGCCCGGCTATGGCTACACCTTC.

The genes are TRBV10-3 and TRBJ2-6; D is possibly TRBD1 or TRBD2 (5 bases each). Between the trimmed V and J ends, which lost 6 bases and 8 bases, there was a span of 14 bases. This CDR3 region has 14 residues. Germline CDR1 is ENHRY and CDR2 is SYGVKD. This CDR3 is CAIRRYEGSNVLTF. The CDR3 DNA sequence: TGTGCCATCAGGAGGTATGAGGGGTCCAACGTCCTGACTTTC.

This clonotype has at least ten counts. J is TRBJ1-4 and V is TRBV7-9, with 7 bases that match TRBD1. Looked up from germline, CDR1 is SEHNR and CDR2 is FQNEAQ (reference sequence). The V segment lost 5 bases and the J segment 8 bases; nucleotides outside the gene matches: 11. The CDR3 runs to 15 residues. The CDR3 DNA reads TGTGCCAGCAGCCAGACAGGGATCTCGATGGAAAAACTGTTTTTT. Residues: CASSQTGISMEKLFF.

The chain has TRBV4-3 and TRBJ1-6, with D perhaps matching TRBD1 (5 bases). Germline lookup yields CDR1 LGHNA and CDR2 YSLEER. This CDR3 region has 18 residues. Trimming stripped 1 base from V and 8 bases from J, with 21 bases between. The CDR3 region is CASSQGWGIGIHHSPLHF. The CDR3 DNA is TGCGCCAGCAGCCAAGGTTGGGGGATCGGCATTCACCATTCACCCCTCCACTTT.

This clonotype came up a few times. The chain uses TRBV29-1 and TRBJ1-2; D is unresolved. The CDR3 is 11 residues long. The germline V gene has CDR1 SQVTM and CDR2 ANQGSEA. With 5 bases removed from V and 7 bases from J, the gap between germline ends came to 11 bases. The CDR3 reads CSVLGGPGYTF. CDR3 DNA: TGCAGCGTTCTGGGTGGGCCTGGCTACACCTTC. The variable domain in full, completed from reference TRBV29-1 and TRBJ1-2, reads SAVISQKPSRDICQRGTSLTIQCQVDSQVTMMFWYRQQPGQSLTLIATANQGSEATYESGFVIDKFPISRPNLTFSTLTVSNMSPEDSSIYLCSVLGGPGYTFGSGTRLTVV.

This chain uses TRBV29-1 with TRBJ1-1; a weak D match, TRBD1 (5 bases). The CDR3 length is 12 residues. Germline values: CDR1 SQVTM, CDR2 ANQGSEA. Between the trimmed V and J ends, which lost 5 bases and 3 bases, there was a span of 10 bases. CDR3 DNA sequence: TGCAGCGTTTGGGGGTTGGACACTGAAGCTTTCTTT. Its protein is CSVWGLDTEAFF. The whole variable domain, filled in from reference TRBV29-1 and TRBJ1-1, reads SAVISQKPSRDICQRGTSLTIQCQVDSQVTMMFWYRQQPGQSLTLIATANQGSEATYESGFVIDKFPISRPNLTFSTLTVSNMSPEDSSIYLCSVWGLDTEAFFGQGTRLTVV.

This clonotype has a handful of counts. The J gene is TRBJ2-7, the V gene TRBV15; a possible D gene is TRBD1 (5 bases). With 3 bases removed from V and 4 bases from J, the gap between germline ends came to 16 bases. Germline V lookup: CDR1 LNHNV, CDR2 YYDKDF (reference sequence). The CDR3 loop spans 15 amino acids. DNA of the CDR3: TGTGCCACCAGCAGGTTTCCGACAGAGTCTTACGAGCAGTACTTC. It translates to CATSRFPTESYEQYF.

Ten or more counts support this clonotype. The chain carries TRBV10-2 and TRBJ1-6; D may be TRBD1 (5 bases). The germline V gene has CDR1 WSHSY and CDR2 SAAADI. This CDR3 region has 14 residues. With 6 bases removed from V and 10 bases from J, the gap between germline ends came to 16 bases. CDR3 region: CASRSLREDSPLHF. The CDR3 DNA follows: TGCGCCAGCAGAAGTCTCAGGGAGGACTCACCCCTCCACTTT.

There are a few counts of this clonotype. The V call is TRBV12-3 or TRBV12-4, the J call TRBJ1-1, with a possible D match to TRBD1 (5 bases). V lost 6 bases, J lost 0 bases, and 17 bases lay in between. CDR3 length: 16 residues. The CDR3, as DNA: TGTGCCAGCAGGGGGGGACCGCCGGAGTTGAACACTGAAGCTTTCTTT. It codes for CASRGGPPELNTEAFF.

This clonotype has a count of ten or more. The V call is TRBV20-1, the J call TRBJ2-7; D is ambiguous. Trimming cost V 7 bases and J 3 bases, with 7 bases left between them. The CDR3 spans 10 residues. CDR1 is DFQATT and CDR2 is SNEGSKA in the germline V gene (reference sequence). This chain's CDR3 is CSVKNYEQYF. CDR3 nucleotides: TGCAGTGTAAAAAACTACGAGCAGTACTTC.

The chain links TRBV7-8 to TRBJ1-1, with 10 bases identical to TRBD1. This CDR3 is built from 18 residues. The germline gives CDR1 SGHVS, CDR2 FQNEAQ. V dropped 1 base and J dropped 5; count of bases not matched to a gene: 13. This CDR3 is CASSLGPLGQGPVTEAFF. The CDR3 region has the DNA TGTGCCAGCAGCTTAGGTCCATTGGGACAGGGGCCCGTAACTGAAGCTTTCTTT.

The CDR3 here is CSVGRETGAEGSYNEQFF. DNA for the CDR3: TGCAGCGTTGGGAGAGAGACCGGGGCGGAGGGCTCCTACAATGAGCAGTTCTTC. The rearrangement joins TRBV29-1 to TRBJ2-1; tentatively, D is TRBD2 (6 bases). The CDR3 runs to 18 residues. CDR1 and CDR2 (germline): SQVTM, ANQGSEA. The V end lost 4 bases, the J end lost 0 bases, and 22 bases lay between the germline ends.

This clonotype was recorded only once. The chain combines TRBV9 with TRBJ2-5; tentatively, D is TRBD2 (5 bases). This CDR3 has 15 residues. Germline V gives CDR1 SGDLS, CDR2 YYNGEE. The ends were cut back, 0 bases at V and 0 bases at J, with 9 bases in the middle. The CDR3 region has the DNA TGTGCCAGCAGCGTAGGAGCGGTAGACCAAGAGACCCAGTACTTC. Translation gives CASSVGAVDQETQYF.

Many counts were recorded for this clonotype. The V and J genes are TRBV9 and TRBJ1-4, with 7 bases fitting TRBD1. This CDR3 comprises 15 residues. V trimming: 3 bases; J trimming: 6 bases; junction bases outside the gene matches: 8. Germline-derived CDR1 and CDR2 are SGDLS and YYNGEE. Here the CDR3 DNA reads TGTGCCAGCAGCGGGCCAGGGGGGCAGGATGAAAAACTGTTTTTT. Its translation is CASSGPGGQDEKLFF.

This clonotype has at least ten counts. The chain carries TRBV2 and TRBJ2-5, with TRBD2 as a possible D gene (5 bases). V lost 0 bases and J 5 bases, leaving 10 bases between the germline ends. CDR3 length equals 14 residues. Germline V gene sequence: CDR1 SNHLY, CDR2 FYNNEI. The CDR3 reads CASSEATGRETQYF. CDR3 in DNA: TGTGCCAGCAGTGAAGCAACGGGAAGGGAGACCCAGTACTTC.

The chain combines TRBV7-9 with TRBJ2-1; D not certain. This CDR3 has 13 residues. Trimming pared 7 bases from V and 9 bases from J, leaving 16 bases between. The germline V gene has CDR1 SEHNR and CDR2 FQNEAQ (reference sequence). CDR3 bases: TGTGCCAGCAACCTCAGCAGCCAGGCTGAGCAGTTCTTC. Translating gives CASNLSSQAEQFF.

The chain carries TRBV7-8 and TRBJ2-7; the match to TRBD1 covers 9 bases. This CDR3 spans 17 amino acids. The germline V gene encodes CDR1 SGHVS and CDR2 FQNEAQ. Trimming removed 4 bases from V and 0 bases from J; junction bases left unmatched: 10. As DNA, the CDR3 is TGTGCCAGCAGCTGGCCGGGACAGGGTATTGCCTCCTACGAGCAGTACTTC. Its protein product is CASSWPGQGIASYEQYF.

The V call is TRBV20-1, the J call TRBJ1-6; D unclear. V lost 6 bases and J lost 2, with 8 bases in between. This CDR3 contains 13 residues. Germline V gene sequence: CDR1 DFQATT, CDR2 SNEGSKA (reference sequence). For the CDR3, the DNA is TGCAGTGCCCGCTCGACCTATAATTCACCCCTCCACTTT. It specifies CSARSTYNSPLHF.